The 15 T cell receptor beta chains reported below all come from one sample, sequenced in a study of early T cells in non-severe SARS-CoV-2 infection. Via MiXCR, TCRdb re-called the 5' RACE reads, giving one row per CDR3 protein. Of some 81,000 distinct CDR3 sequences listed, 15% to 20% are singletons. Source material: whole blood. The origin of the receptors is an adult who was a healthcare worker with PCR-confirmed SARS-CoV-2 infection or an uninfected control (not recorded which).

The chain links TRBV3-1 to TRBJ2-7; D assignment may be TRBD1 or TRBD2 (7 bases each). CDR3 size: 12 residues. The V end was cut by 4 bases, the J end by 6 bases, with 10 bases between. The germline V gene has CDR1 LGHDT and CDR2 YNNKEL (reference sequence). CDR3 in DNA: TGTGCCAGCAGCCCCAGGGGGGGCGAGCAGTACTTC. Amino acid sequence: CASSPRGGEQYF.

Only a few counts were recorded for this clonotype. The CDR3 loop reads CATSGQSLNQPQHF. The CDR3, as DNA: TGTGCCACCTCGGGACAGTCACTCAATCAGCCCCAGCATTTT. The V gene is TRBV2, the J gene TRBJ1-5; 7 nucleotides line up with TRBD1. V shed 10 bases and J 3 bases; nucleotides not matched to a gene: 9. In germline, CDR1 is SNHLY, CDR2 FYNNEI. This CDR3 contains 14 residues.

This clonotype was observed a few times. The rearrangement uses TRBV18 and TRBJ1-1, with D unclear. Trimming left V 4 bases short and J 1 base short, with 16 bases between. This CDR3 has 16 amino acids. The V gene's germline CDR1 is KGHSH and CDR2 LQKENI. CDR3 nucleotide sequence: TGTGCCAGCTCACTTTCCCGCGGGTTCTCGAACACTGAAGCTTTCTTT. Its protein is CASSLSRGFSNTEAFF.

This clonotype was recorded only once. The CDR3 protein is CASSYGQGCEQYF. In nucleotides, the CDR3 is TGTGCCAGCAGCTACGGACAGGGCTGCGAGCAGTACTTC. The chain recombines TRBV12-3 or TRBV12-4 with TRBJ2-7; 8 bases fit TRBD1. The CDR3 loop spans 13 amino acids. Trimming took 6 bases from V and 6 from J; bases not matched to a gene: 7.

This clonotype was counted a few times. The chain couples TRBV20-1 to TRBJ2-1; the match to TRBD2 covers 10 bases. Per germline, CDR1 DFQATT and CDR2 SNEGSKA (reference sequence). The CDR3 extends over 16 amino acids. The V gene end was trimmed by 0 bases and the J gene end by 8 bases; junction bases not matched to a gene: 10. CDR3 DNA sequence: TGCAGTGCTAGAGATCCGGCTAGCGGGAGTAGGGATGAGCAGTTCTTC. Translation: CSARDPASGSRDEQFF.

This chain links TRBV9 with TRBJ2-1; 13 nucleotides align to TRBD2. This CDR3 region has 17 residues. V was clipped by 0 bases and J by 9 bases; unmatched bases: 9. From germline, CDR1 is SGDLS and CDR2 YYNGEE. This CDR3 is CASSVDGTSGKLAEQFF. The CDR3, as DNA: TGTGCCAGCAGCGTAGACGGGACTAGCGGGAAGCTTGCTGAGCAGTTCTTC.

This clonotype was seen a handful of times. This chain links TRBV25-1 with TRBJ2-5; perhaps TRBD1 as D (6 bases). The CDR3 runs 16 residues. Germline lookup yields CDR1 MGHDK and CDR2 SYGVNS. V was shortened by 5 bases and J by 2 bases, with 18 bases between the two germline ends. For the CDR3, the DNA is TGTGCCAGCAGTCTCCCCCTACAGGGCGATCAAGAGACCCAGTACTTC. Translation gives CASSLPLQGDQETQYF.

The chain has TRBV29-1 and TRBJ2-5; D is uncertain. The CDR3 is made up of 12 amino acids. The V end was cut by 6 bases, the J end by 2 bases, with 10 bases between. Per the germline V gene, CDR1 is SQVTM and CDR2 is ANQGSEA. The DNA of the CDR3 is TGCAGCGTGGGTCAGAAACAAGAGACCCAGTACTTC. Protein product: CSVGQKQETQYF.

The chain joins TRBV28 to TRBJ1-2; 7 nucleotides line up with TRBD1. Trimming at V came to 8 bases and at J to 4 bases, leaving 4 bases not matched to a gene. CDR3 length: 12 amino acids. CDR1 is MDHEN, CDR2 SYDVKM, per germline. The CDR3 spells CASGQAAYGYTF. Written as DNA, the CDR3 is TGTGCCAGCGGACAGGCGGCCTATGGCTACACCTTC.

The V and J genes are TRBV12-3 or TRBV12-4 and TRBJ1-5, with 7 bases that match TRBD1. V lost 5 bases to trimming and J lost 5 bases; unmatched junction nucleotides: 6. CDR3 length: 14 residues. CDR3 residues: CASSPDRADQPQHF. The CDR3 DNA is TGTGCCAGCAGTCCTGACAGGGCGGATCAGCCCCAGCATTTT.

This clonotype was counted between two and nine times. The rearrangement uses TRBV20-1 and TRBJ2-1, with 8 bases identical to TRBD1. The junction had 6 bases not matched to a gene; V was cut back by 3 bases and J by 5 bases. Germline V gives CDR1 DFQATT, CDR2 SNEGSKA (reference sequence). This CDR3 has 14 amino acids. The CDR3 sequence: CSARGQGAHNEQFF. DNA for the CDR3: TGCAGTGCTAGGGGGCAGGGGGCGCACAATGAGCAGTTCTTC.

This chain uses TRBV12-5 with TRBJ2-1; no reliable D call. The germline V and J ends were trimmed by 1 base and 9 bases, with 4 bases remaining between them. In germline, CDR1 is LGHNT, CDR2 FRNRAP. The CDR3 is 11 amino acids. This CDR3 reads CASGLEGEQFF. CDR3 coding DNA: TGTGCTAGTGGTTTGGAGGGTGAGCAGTTCTTC.

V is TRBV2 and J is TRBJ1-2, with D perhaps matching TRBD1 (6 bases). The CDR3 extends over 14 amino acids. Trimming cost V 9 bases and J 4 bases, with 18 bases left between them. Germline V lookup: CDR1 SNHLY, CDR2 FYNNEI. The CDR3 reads CASQFRGYGYGYTF. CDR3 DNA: TGTGCCAGTCAGTTCAGGGGATATGGCTATGGCTACACCTTC. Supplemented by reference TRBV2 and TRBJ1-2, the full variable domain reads EPEVTQTPSHQVTQMGQEVILRCVPISNHLYFYWYRQILGQKVEFLVSFYNNEISEKSEIFDDQFSVERPDGSNFTLKIRSTKLEDSAMYFCASQFRGYGYGYTFGSGTRLTVV.

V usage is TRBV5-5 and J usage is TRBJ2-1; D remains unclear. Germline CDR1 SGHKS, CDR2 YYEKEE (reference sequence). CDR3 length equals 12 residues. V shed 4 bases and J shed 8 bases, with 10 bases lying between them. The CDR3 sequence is CASSLSNYEQFF. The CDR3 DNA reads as TGTGCCAGCAGCCTTAGTAACTATGAGCAGTTCTTC.

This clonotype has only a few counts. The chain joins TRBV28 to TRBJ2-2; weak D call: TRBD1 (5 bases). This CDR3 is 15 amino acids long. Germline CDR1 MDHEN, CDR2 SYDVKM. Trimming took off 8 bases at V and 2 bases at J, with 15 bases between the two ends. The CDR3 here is CASLLQGPNTGELFF. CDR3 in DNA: TGTGCCAGCCTCTTGCAGGGCCCCAACACCGGGGAGCTGTTTTTT.